This T cell receptor beta chain appears in the sequencing data of a study of blood T cell repertoires in COVID-19. The study recruited people aged 18 to 89 years across more than 20 US areas. Membership in each cohort depended on participant-reported clinical history. Cohort 3 donors were reported recovered after two negative PCRs, clearance, or symptom resolution. V gave up 10 bases and J gave up 4 bases, with 19 bases separating them. Germline V gene data show CDR1 as MRHNA and CDR2 as SNTAGT. This CDR3 has 14 amino acids. TCRdb keeps only in-frame clones here, not all; method: immunoSEQ multiplex PCR. The sample contains around 450,000 clones, 87% of which appear only once.

The chain has TRBV6-4 and TRBJ2-5, with D possibly TRBD2 on 5 matching bases. Material for sequencing was PBMCs or T cells enriched from blood (not recorded which). This clonotype was obtained from a woman aged 18-35 years who had recovered from COVID-19. This CDR3 is CATPGEHPRETQYF. The CDR3 nucleotides read TGTGCCACCCCCGGGGAGCACCCGCGAGAGACCCAGTACTTC.